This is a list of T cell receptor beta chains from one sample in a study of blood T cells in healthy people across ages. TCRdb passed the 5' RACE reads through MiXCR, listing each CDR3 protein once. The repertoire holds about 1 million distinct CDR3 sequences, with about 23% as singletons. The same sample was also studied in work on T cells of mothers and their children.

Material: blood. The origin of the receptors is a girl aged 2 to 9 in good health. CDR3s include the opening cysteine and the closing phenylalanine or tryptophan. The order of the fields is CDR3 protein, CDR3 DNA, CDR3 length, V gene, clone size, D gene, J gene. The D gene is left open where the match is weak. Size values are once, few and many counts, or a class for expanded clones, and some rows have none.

CDR3 protein: CASSPAQQNIQYF; CDR3 DNA: TGTGCCAGCAGCCCAGCTCAGCAAAACATTCAGTACTTC; CDR3 length: 13; V gene: TRBV7-9; clone size: NA; D gene: NA; J gene: TRBJ2-4
CDR3 protein: CATSDPQSTGELFF; CDR3 DNA: TGTGCCACCAGTGACCCGCAAAGCACCGGGGAGCTGTTTTTT; CDR3 length: 14; V gene: TRBV24-1; clone size: NA; D gene: NA; J gene: TRBJ2-2
CDR3 protein: CASSFTGGPETQYF; CDR3 DNA: TGTGCCAGCAGCTTCACCGGGGGTCCGGAGACCCAGTACTTC; CDR3 length: 14; V gene: TRBV7-2; clone size: NA; D gene: NA; J gene: TRBJ2-5
CDR3 protein: CASSPADQDTRFEAFF; CDR3 DNA: TGCGCCAGCAGTCCCGCAGACCAGGACACCAGATTTGAAGCTTTCTTT; CDR3 length: 16; V gene: TRBV23-1; clone size: few; D gene: NA; J gene: TRBJ1-1
CDR3 protein: CSAPPDERGAPYEQYF; CDR3 DNA: TGCAGTGCCCCCCCAGACGAGCGGGGGGCCCCCTACGAGCAGTACTTC; CDR3 length: 16; V gene: TRBV20-1; clone size: NA; D gene: TRBD2; J gene: TRBJ2-7
CDR3 protein: CSALAGGVGTYEQYF; CDR3 DNA: TGCAGTGCCCTGGCGGGGGGAGTTGGGACCTACGAGCAGTACTTC; CDR3 length: 15; V gene: TRBV20-1; clone size: few; D gene: TRBD2; J gene: TRBJ2-7
CDR3 protein: CASSLNFGTDYEQYF; CDR3 DNA: TGCGCCAGCAGCTTGAACTTTGGGACGGACTACGAGCAGTACTTC; CDR3 length: 15; V gene: TRBV5-1; clone size: NA; D gene: NA; J gene: TRBJ2-7
CDR3 protein: CASRDSLRSYNEQFF; CDR3 DNA: TGTGCCAGCAGGGACAGCCTCCGCTCCTACAATGAGCAGTTCTTC; CDR3 length: 15; V gene: TRBV2; clone size: few; D gene: NA; J gene: TRBJ2-1
CDR3 protein: CSVGQRVYEQYF; CDR3 DNA: TGCAGCGTTGGACAGCGAGTCTACGAGCAGTACTTC; CDR3 length: 12; V gene: TRBV29-1; clone size: few; D gene: NA; J gene: TRBJ2-7
CDR3 protein: CSVSGSGTGGPWNSNQPQHF; CDR3 DNA: TGCAGCGTCTCAGGATCCGGGACAGGGGGCCCGTGGAATAGCAATCAGCCCCAGCATTTT; CDR3 length: 20; V gene: TRBV29-1; clone size: few; D gene: TRBD1; J gene: TRBJ1-5
CDR3 protein: CASSKWDRNIQYF; CDR3 DNA: TGTGCCAGCAGCAAATGGGACAGGAACATTCAGTACTTC; CDR3 length: 13; V gene: TRBV7-2; clone size: NA; D gene: TRBD1; J gene: TRBJ2-4
CDR3 protein: CSARVWGATEAFF; CDR3 DNA: TGCAGTGCTAGAGTATGGGGGGCTACTGAAGCTTTCTTT; CDR3 length: 13; V gene: TRBV20-1; clone size: NA; D gene: NA; J gene: TRBJ1-1
CDR3 protein: CSASGTSGSRYDEQYF; CDR3 DNA: TGCAGCGCTTCCGGGACTAGCGGGAGTCGGTACGACGAGCAGTACTTC; CDR3 length: 16; V gene: TRBV29-1; clone size: NA; D gene: TRBD2; J gene: TRBJ2-7
CDR3 protein: CASSPLSRGQFF; CDR3 DNA: TGTGCCAGCAGCCCCTTGTCGAGGGGGCAGTTCTTC; CDR3 length: 12; V gene: TRBV3-1; clone size: NA; D gene: NA; J gene: TRBJ2-1
CDR3 protein: CSVGHPNEKLFF; CDR3 DNA: TGCAGCGTGGGACACCCTAATGAAAAACTGTTTTTT; CDR3 length: 12; V gene: TRBV29-1; clone size: NA; D gene: NA; J gene: TRBJ1-4
CDR3 protein: CSAQGYEQYF; CDR3 DNA: TGCAGTGCTCAGGGCTACGAGCAGTACTTC; CDR3 length: 10; V gene: TRBV20-1; clone size: NA; D gene: NA; J gene: TRBJ2-7
CDR3 protein: CASSFDISGNTIYF; CDR3 DNA: TGTGCCAGCAGTTTTGACATCTCTGGAAACACCATATATTTT; CDR3 length: 14; V gene: TRBV28; clone size: NA; D gene: NA; J gene: TRBJ1-3
CDR3 protein: CSAQAGGRETQYF; CDR3 DNA: TGCAGCGCCCAAGCGGGAGGGCGGGAGACCCAGTACTTC; CDR3 length: 13; V gene: TRBV29-1; clone size: NA; D gene: TRBD2; J gene: TRBJ2-5
CDR3 protein: CASSEAGGIETQYF; CDR3 DNA: TGTGCCAGCAGTGAAGCGGGAGGAATAGAGACCCAGTACTTC; CDR3 length: 14; V gene: TRBV2; clone size: NA; D gene: NA; J gene: TRBJ2-5
CDR3 protein: CASSRDAHLDTQYF; CDR3 DNA: TGTGCCAGCAGCCGGGACGCCCACCTAGATACGCAGTATTTT; CDR3 length: 14; V gene: TRBV7-2; clone size: NA; D gene: NA; J gene: TRBJ2-3
CDR3 protein: CSVANAYEQYF; CDR3 DNA: TGCAGCGTTGCTAATGCCTACGAGCAGTACTTC; CDR3 length: 11; V gene: TRBV29-1; clone size: few; D gene: NA; J gene: TRBJ2-7
CDR3 protein: CATSSGLPGGTQYF; CDR3 DNA: TGTGCCACCAGTAGTGGACTCCCAGGTGGGACCCAGTACTTC; CDR3 length: 14; V gene: TRBV24-1; clone size: NA; D gene: NA; J gene: TRBJ2-5
CDR3 protein: CASSYGESGELFF; CDR3 DNA: TGTGCCAGCAGTTACGGAGAGAGCGGGGAGCTGTTTTTT; CDR3 length: 13; V gene: TRBV6-2/TRBV6-3; clone size: many; D gene: NA; J gene: TRBJ2-2
CDR3 protein: CASSLSLDLFYEQYF; CDR3 DNA: TGTGCCAGCAGCCTTAGCTTGGACTTATTCTACGAGCAGTACTTC; CDR3 length: 15; V gene: TRBV11-3; clone size: few; D gene: NA; J gene: TRBJ2-7
CDR3 protein: CSARDLRGMTYEQYF; CDR3 DNA: TGCAGTGCTAGAGATTTACGGGGGATGACCTACGAGCAGTACTTC; CDR3 length: 15; V gene: TRBV20-1; clone size: few; D gene: NA; J gene: TRBJ2-7
CDR3 protein: CASKEGTGSYEQYF; CDR3 DNA: TGCGCCAGCAAAGAGGGGACAGGCTCCTACGAGCAGTACTTC; CDR3 length: 14; V gene: TRBV10-2; clone size: NA; D gene: TRBD1; J gene: TRBJ2-7
CDR3 protein: CASSLLTSSKETQYF; CDR3 DNA: TGTGCCAGCAGTTTATTGACTAGCTCAAAAGAGACCCAGTACTTC; CDR3 length: 15; V gene: TRBV28; clone size: NA; D gene: TRBD2; J gene: TRBJ2-5
CDR3 protein: CSVRGVEQFF; CDR3 DNA: TGCAGCGTTCGGGGAGTTGAGCAGTTCTTC; CDR3 length: 10; V gene: TRBV29-1; clone size: NA; D gene: NA; J gene: TRBJ2-1
CDR3 protein: CSVELAGLQETQYF; CDR3 DNA: TGCAGCGTTGAACTAGCGGGGCTCCAAGAGACCCAGTACTTC; CDR3 length: 14; V gene: TRBV29-1; clone size: few; D gene: TRBD2; J gene: TRBJ2-5
CDR3 protein: CASSLRTGSLGSYSNQPQHF; CDR3 DNA: TGTGCCAGCAGCTTGCGCACCGGGTCCCTTGGGTCCTATAGCAATCAGCCCCAGCATTTT; CDR3 length: 20; V gene: TRBV5-5; clone size: NA; D gene: NA; J gene: TRBJ1-5
CDR3 protein: CASSFEQGVGETQYF; CDR3 DNA: TGTGCCAGCAGCTTCGAACAGGGGGTCGGAGAGACCCAGTACTTC; CDR3 length: 15; V gene: TRBV7-9; clone size: NA; D gene: TRBD1; J gene: TRBJ2-5
CDR3 protein: CASRPSGGPAFF; CDR3 DNA: TGTGCCAGCAGACCATCAGGGGGCCCAGCTTTCTTT; CDR3 length: 12; V gene: TRBV28; clone size: NA; D gene: TRBD1; J gene: TRBJ1-1
CDR3 protein: CSVGQGSEQYF; CDR3 DNA: TGCAGCGTTGGACAGGGTAGCGAGCAGTACTTC; CDR3 length: 11; V gene: TRBV29-1; clone size: NA; D gene: TRBD1; J gene: TRBJ2-7
CDR3 protein: CSVEDNYQNGRQGDIQYF; CDR3 DNA: TGCAGCGTTGAAGATAATTATCAGAATGGCCGACAAGGGGACATTCAGTACTTC; CDR3 length: 18; V gene: TRBV29-1; clone size: NA; D gene: NA; J gene: TRBJ2-4
CDR3 protein: CASSIGTGYNEQFF; CDR3 DNA: TGTGCCAGCAGTATCGGGACCGGATACAATGAGCAGTTCTTC; CDR3 length: 14; V gene: TRBV27; clone size: NA; D gene: NA; J gene: TRBJ2-1
CDR3 protein: CASSQSSRGLYEQYF; CDR3 DNA: TGCGCCAGCAGCCAATCTTCTAGGGGGCTATACGAGCAGTACTTC; CDR3 length: 15; V gene: TRBV4-3; clone size: NA; D gene: TRBD1; J gene: TRBJ2-7
CDR3 protein: CASSSRGTKNTGELFF; CDR3 DNA: TGTGCCAGCAGTTCCCGCGGGACTAAGAACACCGGGGAGCTGTTTTTT; CDR3 length: 16; V gene: TRBV6-5; clone size: few; D gene: TRBD2; J gene: TRBJ2-2
CDR3 protein: CASSYGGRQFF; CDR3 DNA: TGTGCCAGCAGTTACGGGGGGAGGCAGTTCTTC; CDR3 length: 11; V gene: TRBV6-5; clone size: NA; D gene: NA; J gene: TRBJ2-1
CDR3 protein: CASSDQGVGETQYF; CDR3 DNA: TGTGCCAGCAGTGATCAGGGGGTCGGGGAGACCCAGTACTTC; CDR3 length: 14; V gene: TRBV25-1; clone size: NA; D gene: TRBD1; J gene: TRBJ2-5
CDR3 protein: CASSQGLAERELCF; CDR3 DNA: TGCGCCAGCAGCCAAGGGCTAGCCGAGCGGGAGCTGTGTTTT; CDR3 length: 14; V gene: TRBV4-3; clone size: NA; D gene: TRBD2; J gene: TRBJ2-2
CDR3 protein: CSARDGETGLGNEQFF; CDR3 DNA: TGCAGTGCTAGAGATGGCGAAACGGGATTAGGCAATGAGCAGTTCTTC; CDR3 length: 16; V gene: TRBV20-1; clone size: NA; D gene: NA; J gene: TRBJ2-1
CDR3 protein: CASTVKNHEQYF; CDR3 DNA: TGTGCCAGCACCGTAAAGAATCACGAGCAGTACTTC; CDR3 length: 12; V gene: TRBV12-3/TRBV12-4; clone size: NA; D gene: NA; J gene: TRBJ2-7